This T cell receptor (beta chain) was profiled in a study of T cell repertoires in cytomegalovirus infection. This clonotype was observed a handful of times. No antigen is known for it. Germline loops: CDR1 SGHNT, CDR2 YENEEA. This CDR3 spans 13 amino acids. The V and J ends lost 5 bases and 5 bases respectively, with 10 bases between them. One entry per CDR3 protein results from TCRdb running MiXCR on the reads. The sample shows 110,000 to 150,000 distinct CDR3 sequences, about 32% of them seen only once. The J gene is TRBJ2-1, the V gene TRBV11-3, with D possibly matching TRBD1 (5 bases). The TCR comes from a human donor in good health (CMV status not recorded). Some clones in this sample may be carry-over from other donors' samples. Source: CD8+ T cells from cultured PBMCs, taken from culture after CMV antigen stimulation. The CDR3 is CASSPIGDNEQFF. As DNA, the CDR3 is TGTGCCAGCAGCCCGATAGGGGACAATGAGCAGTTCTTC.